The rows below give T cell receptor beta chains drawn from one sample of a study of read filtering for tumor transcriptome and immune sequencing. TCRdb called the reads again in MiXCR, with one record for every CDR3 protein. The data hold approximately 90,000 distinct CDR3 sequences, with 9% to 15% observed a single time. Sequencing used a population of CD138-negative cells sorted from bone marrow. These receptor sequences come from a donor at least 40 years old with multiple myeloma. CDR3s include the opening cysteine and the closing phenylalanine or tryptophan. The D gene is left open where the match is weak. Rows may omit the clone size; those that give it use once, few, many or a size class.

>TRBV27|.|14|TRBJ1-2|.
TGTGCCAGCAGTTCCTTGGTCGGTAACTATGGCTACACCTTC
CASSSLVGNYGYTF
>TRBV7-9|many|13|TRBJ2-7|.
TGTGCCAGCAGCTTAGGCTTTAGGGACAAGCAGTACTTC
CASSLGFRDKQYF
>TRBV11-3|many|12|TRBJ1-1|.
TGTGCCAGCAGCCCACGGCCCACTGAAGCTTTCTTT
CASSPRPTEAFF
>TRBV15|many|16|TRBJ2-5|TRBD2
TGTGCCACCAGCAGCCGAGCGGGACCGCTAGGGGAGACCCAGTACTTC
CATSSRAGPLGETQYF
>TRBV29-1|many|14|TRBJ2-1|.
TGCAGCGTTGAGTCAGGGGAGAGTTACAATGAGCAGTTCTTC
CSVESGESYNEQFF
>TRBV7-9|many|17|TRBJ2-3|.
TGTGCCAGCAGCTTATTGACCGGGACTTCTGTAACAGATACGCAGTATTTT
CASSLLTGTSVTDTQYF
>TRBV29-1|many|13|TRBJ2-7|TRBD2
TGCAGCGTTCCCGGGACTAGGGGACTCGAGCAGTACTTC
CSVPGTRGLEQYF
>TRBV20-1|many|17|TRBJ2-3|.
TGCAGTGCTAGGGGGGGAAGCGAATATGGACCAGAAGATACGCAGTATTTT
CSARGGSEYGPEDTQYF
>TRBV7-2|few|16|TRBJ2-1|.
TGTGCCAGCACCTTATCTAGCGCCGCGGGGTACAATGAGCAGTTCTTC
CASTLSSAAGYNEQFF
>TRBV6-1|many|13|TRBJ1-2|TRBD1
TGTGCCAGCAGTTTCGAGGGGGCCTATGGCTACACCTTC
CASSFEGAYGYTF
>TRBV29-1|many|13|TRBJ2-2|.
TGCAGCGTTGGAAGCAGGGACACCGGGGAGCTGTTTTTT
CSVGSRDTGELFF
>TRBV14|.|13|TRBJ1-2|.
TGTGCCAGCAGCCCCTACCCAGACTATGGCTGCACCTTC
CASSPYPDYGCTF
>TRBV4-2|.|12|TRBJ1-5|.
TGTGCCAGCAGCCAAGACAATCAGCCCCAGCATTTT
CASSQDNQPQHF
>TRBV28|many|15|TRBJ2-7|.
TGTGCCAGCAGTTTATATGGGGAGCTCTCCTACGAGCAGTACTTC
CASSLYGELSYEQYF
>TRBV20-1|.|12|TRBJ1-1|.
TGCAGTGCCCCCCCTCCCTCAGGGATCGCTTTCTTT
CSAPPPSGIAFF
>TRBV20-1|many|14|TRBJ2-7|TRBD1
TGCAGTGCTAGGGTAGCAGGGGGCACCTACGAGCAGTACTTC
CSARVAGGTYEQYF
>TRBV20-1|many|17|TRBJ2-6|.
TGCAGTGCTAGAGGGGCCAGGGGAGGGTCAGGGGCCAACGTCCTGACTTTC
CSARGARGGSGANVLTF
>TRBV28|many|12|TRBJ2-3|.
TGTGCCAGCAGTTTATACACAGATACGCAGTATTTT
CASSLYTDTQYF
>TRBV5-1|many|17|TRBJ2-5|.
TGCGCCAGCAGCTTGTGGCCCTACGGAGGGGAGCAAGAGACCCAGTACTTC
CASSLWPYGGEQETQYF
>TRBV5-1|many|15|TRBJ2-5|.
TGCGCCAGCAGCTTGTCGGGGGCCGGGGTGGAGACCCAGTACTTC
CASSLSGAGVETQYF
>TRBV7-9|many|16|TRBJ2-6|.
TGTGCCAGCAGCCATCTTTCGGGGTCTGGGGCCAACGTCCTGACTTTC
CASSHLSGSGANVLTF
>TRBV28|.|14|TRBJ1-5|.
TGTGCCAGCAGTTTAAGTAGGGAGAGACAGCCCCAGCATTTT
CASSLSRERQPQHF
>TRBV7-9|many|16|TRBJ1-6|.
TGTGCCAGCAGCGGCGAACCTCGGCCCTGGGGTTCACCCCTCCACTTT
CASSGEPRPWGSPLHF
>TRBV6-6|many|14|TRBJ2-1|.
TGTGCCAGCAGTTACTCCAGGGGTGGGGATGAGCAGTTCTTC
CASSYSRGGDEQFF
>TRBV6-1|.|14|TRBJ2-1|TRBD2
TGTGCCAGCGGGGGACTAGCGGGCTTCAATGAGCAGTTCTTC
CASGGLAGFNEQFF
>TRBV20-1|many|12|TRBJ1-2|.
TGCAGTGCTAGAGGGCCCCTAGGGGGCTACACCTTC
CSARGPLGGYTF
>TRBV6-2/TRBV6-3|.|13|TRBJ2-7|.
TGTGCCAGCAGTGATCCGGGCCTTGGTGGGCAGTACTTC
CASSDPGLGGQYF
>TRBV20-1|many|16|TRBJ2-2|TRBD2
TGCAGTGCTAGAGTGGTCAGCGGGGGGGGCACCGGGGAGCTGTTTTTT
CSARVVSGGGTGELFF
>TRBV7-3|many|14|TRBJ2-3|TRBD2
TGTGCCAGCAGCTTATCAGGGAGGGCAGATACGCAGTATTTT
CASSLSGRADTQYF
>TRBV20-1|many|19|TRBJ2-5|TRBD2
TGCAGTGCTAGAACAGCGGGAGTATTTGGGGGCGGCTCCTGGGGGACCCAGTACTTC
CSARTAGVFGGGSWGTQYF
>TRBV29-1|many|16|TRBJ2-1|TRBD2
TGCAGCGTTCGCGGACTAGCGGGAGTGACCTACAATGAGCAGTTCTTC
CSVRGLAGVTYNEQFF
>TRBV11-2|.|15|TRBJ2-7|.
TGTGCCAGCAGCTTAGATATAGCGTACTCCTACGAGCAGTACTTC
CASSLDIAYSYEQYF
>TRBV7-8|many|15|TRBJ2-3|TRBD2
TGTGCCAGCAGTGGCGGCGGGAGGGCTGCAGATACGCAGTATTTT
CASSGGGRAADTQYF
>TRBV28|many|14|TRBJ2-7|TRBD1
TGTGCCAGCAGTTTCGGGACAGGGGCCGAGAAGCAGTACTTC
CASSFGTGAEKQYF
>TRBV5-1|.|14|TRBJ2-7|.
TGCGCCAGCAGCTTGGACGCTTTGACCTACGAGCAGTACTTC
CASSLDALTYEQYF
>TRBV6-2/TRBV6-3|few|14|TRBJ2-2|.
TGTGCCAGCAGTCCCGGGGCCCGCACCGGGGAGCTGTTTTTT
CASSPGARTGELFF
>TRBV12-3/TRBV12-4|many|13|TRBJ2-2|.
TGTGCCAGCAGTTCCGGACGTACCGGGGAGCTGTTTTTT
CASSSGRTGELFF
>TRBV7-3|.|12|TRBJ2-2|.
TGTGCCAGCGGCTTGATCCCCGGGGTGCTGTTTTTT
CASGLIPGVLFF
>TRBV12-3/TRBV12-4|many|12|TRBJ2-5|.
TGTGCCAGCAGTCTTACAGCGGAGACCCAGTACTTC
CASSLTAETQYF
>TRBV29-1|many|13|TRBJ2-5|TRBD1
TGCAGCGTCGCCGGACAGGCCAAAGAGACCCAGTACTTC
CSVAGQAKETQYF
>TRBV7-3|many|16|TRBJ2-1|.
TGTGCCAGCAGCTCACCGGGACTCCTCTCCTACAATGAGCAGTTCTTC
CASSSPGLLSYNEQFF
>TRBV5-1|many|16|TRBJ2-1|TRBD1
TGCGCCAGCAGCTTGCTTGGGGCGGCAGGGGGCGGCCAGCAGTTCTTC
CASSLLGAAGGGQQFF
>TRBV14|many|13|TRBJ1-1|.
TGTGCCAGCAGCCTCCTCCTCGACAGCGAAGCTTTCTTT
CASSLLLDSEAFF
>TRBV5-1|many|14|TRBJ2-3|.
TGCGCCAGCAGCTATGGCGGGAGCACAGATACGCAGTATTTT
CASSYGGSTDTQYF
>TRBV5-1|.|16|TRBJ2-7|TRBD2
TGCGCCAGCAGCTCCAGTGGGTCTAGCGGCCCACGAGAGCAGTACTTC
CASSSSGSSGPREQYF
>TRBV6-1|many|14|TRBJ1-1|.
TGTGCCAGCAGTGTTACAGGAGAGAACACTGAAGCTTTCTTT
CASSVTGENTEAFF
>TRBV29-1|.|14|TRBJ2-7|.
TGCAGCGTTGAAGCGGACGGCAGCTCCTACGAGCAGTACTTC
CSVEADGSSYEQYF
>TRBV5-5|once|13|TRBJ1-5|.
TGTGCCAGCAGTTCACGACAGGCCTCAGGCCAGCATTTT
CASSSRQASGQHF
>TRBV29-1|.|14|TRBJ2-5|TRBD2
TGCAGCGGGGGACTAGCGGGAGGTCGCGAGACCCAGTACTTC
CSGGLAGGRETQYF
>TRBV19|many|14|TRBJ2-2|.
TGTGCCAGTGGGGGGCTCACGGGCACCGGGGAGCTGTTTTTT
CASGGLTGTGELFF
>TRBV11-2|many|14|TRBJ2-7|.
TGTGCCAGCAGCCGAGCGGAGGCGGTTCCCGAGCAGTACTTC
CASSRAEAVPEQYF
>TRBV12-3/TRBV12-4|many|12|TRBJ2-3|.
TGTGCCAGCAGTTTAAACTCAGATACGCAGTATTTT
CASSLNSDTQYF
>TRBV28|few|17|TRBJ2-3|TRBD2
TGTGCCAGCAGCTCGAGGGGGGCGGGAGGTGGCACAGATACGCAGTATTTT
CASSSRGAGGGTDTQYF
>TRBV2|many|13|TRBJ2-7|.
TGTGCCAGCGAGATCCGTAGGCCGGGCGAGCAGTACTTC
CASEIRRPGEQYF
>TRBV5-1|many|13|TRBJ2-7|.
TGCGCCAGCAGCTTGGCTGGGCAGGAAGGGCAGTACTTC
CASSLAGQEGQYF
>TRBV25-1|many|16|TRBJ1-1|TRBD1
TGTGCCAGCAGTGAAGTAGTTGGGACAGGGAACACTGAAGCTTTCTTT
CASSEVVGTGNTEAFF
>TRBV20-1|many|12|TRBJ2-1|.
TGCAGTGCTAGCCCTAGGAACAATGAGCAGTTCTTC
CSASPRNNEQFF
>TRBV14|many|13|TRBJ2-7|.
TGTGCCAGCAGTCGGGGACACTCCTACGAGCAGTACTTC
CASSRGHSYEQYF
>TRBV7-2|many|14|TRBJ2-1|.
TGTGCCAGCAGCTTAGTGACGGGAATAAATGAGCAGTTCTTC
CASSLVTGINEQFF